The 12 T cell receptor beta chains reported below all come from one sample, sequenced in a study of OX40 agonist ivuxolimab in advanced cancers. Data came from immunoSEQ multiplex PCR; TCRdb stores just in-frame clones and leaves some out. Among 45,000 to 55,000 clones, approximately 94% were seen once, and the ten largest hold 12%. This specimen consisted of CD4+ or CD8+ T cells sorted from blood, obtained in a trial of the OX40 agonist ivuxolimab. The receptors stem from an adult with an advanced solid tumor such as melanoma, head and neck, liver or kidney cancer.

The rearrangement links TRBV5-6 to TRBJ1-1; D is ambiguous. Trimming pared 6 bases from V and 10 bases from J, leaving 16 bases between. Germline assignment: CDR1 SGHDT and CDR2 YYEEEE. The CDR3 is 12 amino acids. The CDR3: CASNQEGIGAFF. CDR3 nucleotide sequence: TGTGCCAGCAATCAGGAGGGTATAGGAGCTTTCTTT.

The CDR3 here is CASSPGTSATYEQYF. The DNA for the CDR3 is TGTGCCAGCAGCCCGGGGACTAGCGCTACCTACGAGCAGTACTTC. This chain joins TRBV7-2 and TRBJ2-7; TRBD2 matches at 10 bases. With 5 bases clipped from V and 2 bases from J, the junction kept 6 bases outside the gene matches. The CDR3 totals 15 residues. Germline V gene sequence: CDR1 SGHTA, CDR2 FQGNSA.

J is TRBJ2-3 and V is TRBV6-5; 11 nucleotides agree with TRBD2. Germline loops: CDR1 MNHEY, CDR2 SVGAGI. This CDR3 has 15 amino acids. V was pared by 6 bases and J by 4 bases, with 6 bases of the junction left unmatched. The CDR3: CASSKLAGDADTQYF. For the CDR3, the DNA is TGTGCCAGCAGCAAACTAGCGGGAGACGCAGATACGCAGTATTTT.

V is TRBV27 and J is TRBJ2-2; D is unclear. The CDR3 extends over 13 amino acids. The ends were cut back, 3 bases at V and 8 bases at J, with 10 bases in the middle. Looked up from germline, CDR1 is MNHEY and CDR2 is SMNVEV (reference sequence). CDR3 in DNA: TGTGCCAGCAGTTTCCTTGCGGTTGGGGAGCTGTTTTTT. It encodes CASSFLAVGELFF.

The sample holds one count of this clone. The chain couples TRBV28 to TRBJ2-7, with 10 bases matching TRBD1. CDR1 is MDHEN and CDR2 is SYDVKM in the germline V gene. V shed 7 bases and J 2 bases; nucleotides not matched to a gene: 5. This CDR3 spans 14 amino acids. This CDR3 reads CASTRDRGPYEQYF. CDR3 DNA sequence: TGTGCCAGCACCAGGGACAGGGGTCCCTACGAGCAGTACTTC.

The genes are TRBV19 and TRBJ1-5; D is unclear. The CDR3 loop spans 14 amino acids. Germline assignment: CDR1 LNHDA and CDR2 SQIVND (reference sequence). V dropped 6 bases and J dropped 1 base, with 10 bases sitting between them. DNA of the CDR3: TGTGCCAGTAGCCAGGAATGGAGCAATCAGCCCCAGCATTTT. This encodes CASSQEWSNQPQHF.

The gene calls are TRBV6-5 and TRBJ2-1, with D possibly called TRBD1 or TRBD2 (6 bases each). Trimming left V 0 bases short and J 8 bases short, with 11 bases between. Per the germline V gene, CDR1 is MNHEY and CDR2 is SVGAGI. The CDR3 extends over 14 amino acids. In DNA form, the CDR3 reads TGTGCCAGCAGTTACTCGACGGGGGCCGATGAGCAGTTCTTC. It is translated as CASSYSTGADEQFF.

CDR3 coding DNA: TGTGCCAGCAGCGGGGAATCCTATGGCTACACCTTC. Protein: CASSGESYGYTF. This chain uses TRBV9 with TRBJ1-2; no clear D. The germline CDR1 and CDR2 sequences are SGDLS and YYNGEE. Deletions cut 3 bases from V and 4 bases from J, with 7 bases between. The CDR3 is 12 residues long. The complete variable domain, with remaining parts taken from reference TRBV9 and TRBJ1-2, reads DSGVTQTPKHLITATGQRVTLRCSPRSGDLSVYWYQQSLDQGLQFLIQYYNGEERAKGNILERFSAQQFPDLHSELNLSSLELGDSALYFCASSGESYGYTFGSGTRLTVV.

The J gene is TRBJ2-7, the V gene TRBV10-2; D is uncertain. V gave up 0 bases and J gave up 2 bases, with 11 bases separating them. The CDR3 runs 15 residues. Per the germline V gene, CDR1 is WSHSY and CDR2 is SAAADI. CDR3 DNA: TGCGCCAGCAGTGAGTCCCTAACCCTAACCTACGAGCAGTACTTC. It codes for CASSESLTLTYEQYF.

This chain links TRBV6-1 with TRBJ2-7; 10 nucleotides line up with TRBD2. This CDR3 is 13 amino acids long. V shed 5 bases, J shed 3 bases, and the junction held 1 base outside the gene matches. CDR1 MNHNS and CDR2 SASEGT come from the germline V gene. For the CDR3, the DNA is TGTGCCAGCAGTCGACTAGCGGGCTACGAGCAGTACTTC. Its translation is CASSRLAGYEQYF.

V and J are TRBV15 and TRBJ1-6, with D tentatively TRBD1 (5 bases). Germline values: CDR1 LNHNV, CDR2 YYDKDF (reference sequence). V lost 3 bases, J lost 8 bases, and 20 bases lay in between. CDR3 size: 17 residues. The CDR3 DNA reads TGTGCCACCAGCAGGGACACCGGGACGAGTAACGATTCACCCCTCCACTTT. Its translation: CATSRDTGTSNDSPLHF.

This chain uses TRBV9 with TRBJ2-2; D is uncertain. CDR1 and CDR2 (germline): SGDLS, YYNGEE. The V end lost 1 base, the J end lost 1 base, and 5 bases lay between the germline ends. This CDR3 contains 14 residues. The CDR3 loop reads CASSVLVNTGELFF. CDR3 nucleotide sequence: TGTGCCAGCAGCGTACTAGTGAACACCGGGGAGCTGTTTTTT.